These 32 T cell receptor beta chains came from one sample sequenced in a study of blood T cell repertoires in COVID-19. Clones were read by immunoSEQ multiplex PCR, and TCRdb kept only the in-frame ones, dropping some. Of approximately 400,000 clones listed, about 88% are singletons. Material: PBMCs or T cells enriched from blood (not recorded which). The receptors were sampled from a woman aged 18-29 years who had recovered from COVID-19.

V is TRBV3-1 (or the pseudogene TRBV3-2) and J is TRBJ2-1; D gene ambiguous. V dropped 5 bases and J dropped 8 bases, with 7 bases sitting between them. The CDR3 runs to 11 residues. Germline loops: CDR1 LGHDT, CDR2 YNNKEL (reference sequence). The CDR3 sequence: CASSVRDEQFF. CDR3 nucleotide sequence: TGTGCCAGCAGCGTGCGAGATGAGCAGTTCTTC.

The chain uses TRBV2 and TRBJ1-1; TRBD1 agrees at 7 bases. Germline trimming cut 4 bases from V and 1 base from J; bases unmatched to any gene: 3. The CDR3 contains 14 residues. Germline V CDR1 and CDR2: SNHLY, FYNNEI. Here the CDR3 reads CASSGDRENTEAFF. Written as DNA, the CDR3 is TGTGCCAGCAGTGGTGACAGGGAGAACACTGAAGCTTTCTTT.

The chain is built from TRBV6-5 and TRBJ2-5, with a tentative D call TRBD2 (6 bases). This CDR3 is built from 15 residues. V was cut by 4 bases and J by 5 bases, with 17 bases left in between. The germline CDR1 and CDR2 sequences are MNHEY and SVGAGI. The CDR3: CASSSPDSAGETQYF. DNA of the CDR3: TGTGCCAGCAGTTCCCCGGACTCGGCGGGGGAGACCCAGTACTTC.

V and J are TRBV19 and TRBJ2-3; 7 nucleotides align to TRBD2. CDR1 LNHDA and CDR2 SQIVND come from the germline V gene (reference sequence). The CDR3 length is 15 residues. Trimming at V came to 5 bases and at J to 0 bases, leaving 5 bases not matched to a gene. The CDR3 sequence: CASSSTSSSTDTQYF. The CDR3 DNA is TGTGCCAGTAGTTCGACTAGCAGTAGCACAGATACGCAGTATTTT. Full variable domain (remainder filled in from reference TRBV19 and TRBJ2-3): DGGITQSPKYLFRKEGQNVTLSCEQNLNHDAMYWYRQDPGQGLRLIYYSQIVNDFQKGDIAEGYSVSREKKESFPLTVTSAQKNPTAFYLCASSSTSSSTDTQYFGPGTRLTVL.

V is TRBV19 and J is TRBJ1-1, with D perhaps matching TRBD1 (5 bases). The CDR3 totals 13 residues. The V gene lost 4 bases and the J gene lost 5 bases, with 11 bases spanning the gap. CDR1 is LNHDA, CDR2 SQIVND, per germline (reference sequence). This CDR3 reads CASSKIGGTEAFF. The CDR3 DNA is TGTGCCAGTAGTAAGATTGGGGGGACTGAAGCTTTCTTT. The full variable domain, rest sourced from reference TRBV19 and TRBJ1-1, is DGGITQSPKYLFRKEGQNVTLSCEQNLNHDAMYWYRQDPGQGLRLIYYSQIVNDFQKGDIAEGYSVSREKKESFPLTVTSAQKNPTAFYLCASSKIGGTEAFFGQGTRLTVV.

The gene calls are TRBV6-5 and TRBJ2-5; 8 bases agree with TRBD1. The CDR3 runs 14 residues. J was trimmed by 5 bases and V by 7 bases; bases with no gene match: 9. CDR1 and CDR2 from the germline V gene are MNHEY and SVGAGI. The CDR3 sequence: CASKEGQEWETQYF. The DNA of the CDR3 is TGTGCCAGCAAGGAGGGACAGGAGTGGGAGACCCAGTACTTC.

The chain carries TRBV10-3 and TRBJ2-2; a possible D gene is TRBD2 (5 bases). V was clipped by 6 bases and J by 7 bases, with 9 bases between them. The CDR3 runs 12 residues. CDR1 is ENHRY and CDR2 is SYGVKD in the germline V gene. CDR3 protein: CAIRPRVGELFF. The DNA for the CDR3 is TGTGCCATCAGACCGAGGGTCGGGGAGCTGTTTTTT.

For the CDR3, the DNA is TGTGCCAGCAGTTCGGGACAGGCTAACTATGGCTACACCTTC. This encodes CASSSGQANYGYTF. The chain carries TRBV28 and TRBJ1-2, with 8 bases that match TRBD1. From germline, CDR1 is MDHEN and CDR2 SYDVKM. The junction had 1 base not matched to a gene; V was cut back by 4 bases and J by 0 bases. This CDR3 is 14 amino acids long.

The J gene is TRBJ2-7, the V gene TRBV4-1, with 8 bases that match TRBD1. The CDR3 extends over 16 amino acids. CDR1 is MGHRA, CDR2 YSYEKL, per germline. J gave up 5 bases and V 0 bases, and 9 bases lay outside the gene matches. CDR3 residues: CASSQDRRTGRHEQYF. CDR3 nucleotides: TGCGCCAGCAGCCAAGATCGCAGGACAGGGCGGCACGAGCAGTACTTC.

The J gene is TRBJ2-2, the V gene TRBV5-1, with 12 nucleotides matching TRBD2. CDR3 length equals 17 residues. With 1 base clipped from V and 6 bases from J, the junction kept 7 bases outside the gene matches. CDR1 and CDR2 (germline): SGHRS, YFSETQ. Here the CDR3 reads CASSLLAGGPIAGELFF. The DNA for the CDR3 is TGCGCCAGCAGCTTGCTAGCGGGGGGGCCTATTGCCGGGGAGCTGTTTTTT.

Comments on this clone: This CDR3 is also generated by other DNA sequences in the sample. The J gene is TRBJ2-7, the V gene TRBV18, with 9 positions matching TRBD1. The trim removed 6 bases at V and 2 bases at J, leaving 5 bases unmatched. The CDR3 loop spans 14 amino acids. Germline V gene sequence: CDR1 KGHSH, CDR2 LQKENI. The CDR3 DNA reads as TGTGCCAGCTCGCCGGGACAGGGCCCCTACGAGCAGTACTTC. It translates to CASSPGQGPYEQYF.

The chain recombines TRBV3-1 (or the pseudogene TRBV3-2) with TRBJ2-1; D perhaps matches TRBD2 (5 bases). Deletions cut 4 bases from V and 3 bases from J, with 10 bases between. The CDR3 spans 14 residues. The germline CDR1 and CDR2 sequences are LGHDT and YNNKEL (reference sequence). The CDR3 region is CASSLGLVYNEQFF. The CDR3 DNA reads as TGTGCCAGCAGCCTAGGACTGGTCTACAATGAGCAGTTCTTC.

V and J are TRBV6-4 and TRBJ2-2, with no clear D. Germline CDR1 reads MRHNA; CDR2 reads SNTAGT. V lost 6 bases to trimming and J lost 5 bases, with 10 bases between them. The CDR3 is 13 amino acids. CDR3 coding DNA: TGTGCCAGCAGCAACGAGAGGACCGGGGAGCTGTTTTTT. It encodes CASSNERTGELFF.

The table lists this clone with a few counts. This chain's CDR3 is CASSFIGGGYGYTF. The CDR3 nucleotides are TGTGCCAGCAGCTTTATTGGGGGCGGCTATGGCTACACCTTC. The V call is TRBV7-9, the J call TRBJ1-2; D possibly corresponds to TRBD1 (6 bases). The germline V and J ends were trimmed by 3 bases and 4 bases, with 12 bases remaining between them. The CDR3 length is 14 residues. Germline V lookup: CDR1 SEHNR, CDR2 FQNEAQ (reference sequence).

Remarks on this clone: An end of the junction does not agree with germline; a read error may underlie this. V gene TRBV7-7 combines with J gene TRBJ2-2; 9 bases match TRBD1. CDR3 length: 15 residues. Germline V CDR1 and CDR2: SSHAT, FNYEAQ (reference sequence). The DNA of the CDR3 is TGTGCTAGCAGCTCCAGACAGGGGGGCACCGGGGAGCTGTTTTTT. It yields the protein CASSSRQGGTGELFF.

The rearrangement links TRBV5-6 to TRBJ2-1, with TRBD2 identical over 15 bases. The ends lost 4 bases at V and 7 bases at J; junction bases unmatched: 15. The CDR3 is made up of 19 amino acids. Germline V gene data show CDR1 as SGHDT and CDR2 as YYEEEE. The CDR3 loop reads CASSAPAGTSGGRPNEQFF. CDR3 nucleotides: TGTGCCAGCAGCGCCCCGGCCGGGACTAGCGGGGGGCGGCCAAATGAGCAGTTCTTC.

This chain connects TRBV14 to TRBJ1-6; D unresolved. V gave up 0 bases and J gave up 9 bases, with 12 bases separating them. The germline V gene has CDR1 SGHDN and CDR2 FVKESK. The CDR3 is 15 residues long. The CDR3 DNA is TGTGCCAGCAGCCAAGAATTTGCCTCTAGTTCACCCCTCCACTTT. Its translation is CASSQEFASSSPLHF.

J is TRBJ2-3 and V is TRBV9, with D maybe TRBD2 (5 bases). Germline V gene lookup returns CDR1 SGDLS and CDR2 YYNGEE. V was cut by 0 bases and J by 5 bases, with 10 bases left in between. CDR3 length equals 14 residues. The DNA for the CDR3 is TGTGCCAGCAGCGTAGTAAATGCGGGAGATACGCAGTATTTT. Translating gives CASSVVNAGDTQYF.

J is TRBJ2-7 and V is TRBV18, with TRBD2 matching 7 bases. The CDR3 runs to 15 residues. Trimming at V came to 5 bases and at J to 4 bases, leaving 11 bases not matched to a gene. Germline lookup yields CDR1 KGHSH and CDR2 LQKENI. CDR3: CASSATGTIPYEQYF. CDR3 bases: TGTGCCAGCTCAGCAACCGGGACTATTCCTTACGAGCAGTACTTC.

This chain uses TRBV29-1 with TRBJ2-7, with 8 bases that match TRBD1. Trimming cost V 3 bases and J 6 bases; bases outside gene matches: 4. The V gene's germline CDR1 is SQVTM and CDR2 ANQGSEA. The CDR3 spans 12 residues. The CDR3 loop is CSVEETGVEQYF. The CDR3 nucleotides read TGCAGCGTTGAGGAGACAGGGGTCGAGCAGTACTTC.

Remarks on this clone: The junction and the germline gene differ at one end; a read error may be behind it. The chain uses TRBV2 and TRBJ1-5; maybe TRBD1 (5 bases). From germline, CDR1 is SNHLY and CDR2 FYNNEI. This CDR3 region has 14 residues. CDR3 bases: TGTGCCAGCAGTGATTTTAAGGGGAATCAGGCCCAGCATTTT. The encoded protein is CASSDFKGNQAQHF.

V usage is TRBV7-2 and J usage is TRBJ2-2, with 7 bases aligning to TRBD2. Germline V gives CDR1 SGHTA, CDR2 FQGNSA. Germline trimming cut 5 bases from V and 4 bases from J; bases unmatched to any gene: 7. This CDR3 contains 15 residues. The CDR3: CASSPGGGPTGELFF. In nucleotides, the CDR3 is TGTGCCAGCAGCCCCGGGGGAGGGCCCACCGGGGAGCTGTTTTTT.

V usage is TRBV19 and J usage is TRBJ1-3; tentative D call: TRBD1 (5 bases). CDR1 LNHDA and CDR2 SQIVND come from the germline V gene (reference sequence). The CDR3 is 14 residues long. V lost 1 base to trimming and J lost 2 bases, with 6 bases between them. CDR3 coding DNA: TGTGCCAGTAGTATAGTAGGGGCTGGAAACACCATATATTTT. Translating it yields CASSIVGAGNTIYF. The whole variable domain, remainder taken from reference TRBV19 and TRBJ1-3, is DGGITQSPKYLFRKEGQNVTLSCEQNLNHDAMYWYRQDPGQGLRLIYYSQIVNDFQKGDIAEGYSVSREKKESFPLTVTSAQKNPTAFYLCASSIVGAGNTIYFGEGSWLTVV.

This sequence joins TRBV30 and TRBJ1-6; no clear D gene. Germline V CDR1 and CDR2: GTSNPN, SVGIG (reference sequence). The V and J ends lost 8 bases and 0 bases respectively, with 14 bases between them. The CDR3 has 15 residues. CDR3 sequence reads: CAGPRDNSYNSPLHF. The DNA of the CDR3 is TGTGCCGGCCCGCGGGATAACTCCTATAATTCACCCCTCCACTTT. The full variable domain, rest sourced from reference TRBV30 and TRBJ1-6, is SQTIHQWPATLVQPVGSPLSLECTVEGTSNPNLYWYRQAAGRGLQLLFYSVGIGQISSEVPQNLSASRPQDRQFILSSKKLLLSDSGFYLCAGPRDNSYNSPLHFGNGTRLTVT.

This CDR3 reads CASSLAGGVDTQYF. CDR3 DNA: TGTGCCAGTAGTCTAGCGGGGGGCGTGGATACGCAGTATTTT. The chain is built from TRBV19 and TRBJ2-3; 11 bases match TRBD2. CDR3 size: 14 residues. CDR1 is LNHDA, CDR2 SQIVND, per germline (reference sequence). With 5 bases clipped from V and 6 bases from J, the junction kept 4 bases outside the gene matches.

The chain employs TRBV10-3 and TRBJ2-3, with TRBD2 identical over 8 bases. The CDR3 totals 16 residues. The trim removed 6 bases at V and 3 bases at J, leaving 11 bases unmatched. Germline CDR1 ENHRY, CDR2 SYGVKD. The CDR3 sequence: CAISPRGLVETDTQYF. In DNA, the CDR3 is TGTGCCATCAGCCCGAGGGGACTAGTCGAGACAGATACGCAGTATTTT.

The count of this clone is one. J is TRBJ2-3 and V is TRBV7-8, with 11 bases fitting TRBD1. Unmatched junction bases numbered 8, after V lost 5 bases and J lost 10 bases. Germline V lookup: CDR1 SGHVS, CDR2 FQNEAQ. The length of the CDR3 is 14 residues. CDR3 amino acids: CASSLGQGEGAQYF. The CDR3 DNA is TGTGCCAGCAGCCTGGGACAGGGGGAAGGGGCGCAGTATTTT.

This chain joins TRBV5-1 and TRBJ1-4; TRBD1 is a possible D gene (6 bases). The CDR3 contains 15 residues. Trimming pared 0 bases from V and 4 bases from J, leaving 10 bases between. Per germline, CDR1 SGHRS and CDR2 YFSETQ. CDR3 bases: TGCGCCAGCAGCTTGGGGGGACAAGATAATGAAAAACTGTTTTTT. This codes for CASSLGGQDNEKLFF.

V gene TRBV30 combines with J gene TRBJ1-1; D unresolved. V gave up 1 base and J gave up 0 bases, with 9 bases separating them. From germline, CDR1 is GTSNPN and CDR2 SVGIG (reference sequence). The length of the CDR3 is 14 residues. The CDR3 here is CAWSAGRMNTEAFF. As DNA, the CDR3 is TGTGCCTGGAGTGCAGGCCGCATGAACACTGAAGCTTTCTTT. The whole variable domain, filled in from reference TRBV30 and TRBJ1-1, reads SQTIHQWPATLVQPVGSPLSLECTVEGTSNPNLYWYRQAAGRGLQLLFYSVGIGQISSEVPQNLSASRPQDRQFILSSKKLLLSDSGFYLCAWSAGRMNTEAFFGQGTRLTVV.

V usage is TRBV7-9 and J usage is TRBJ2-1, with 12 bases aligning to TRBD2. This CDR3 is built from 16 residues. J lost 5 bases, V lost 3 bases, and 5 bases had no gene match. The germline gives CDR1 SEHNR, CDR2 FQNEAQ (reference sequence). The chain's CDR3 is CASSLASGGADNEQFF. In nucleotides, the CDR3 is TGTGCCAGCAGCTTGGCTAGCGGGGGGGCCGACAATGAGCAGTTCTTC. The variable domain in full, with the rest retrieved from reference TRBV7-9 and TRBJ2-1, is DTGVSQNPRHKITKRGQNVTFRCDPISEHNRLYWYRQTLGQGPEFLTYFQNEAQLEKSRLLSDRFSAERPKGSFSTLEIQRTEQGDSAMYLCASSLASGGADNEQFFGPGTRLTVL.

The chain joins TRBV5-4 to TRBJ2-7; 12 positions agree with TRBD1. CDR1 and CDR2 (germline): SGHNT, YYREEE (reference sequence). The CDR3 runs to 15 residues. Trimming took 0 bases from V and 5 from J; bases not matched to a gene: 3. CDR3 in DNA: TGTGCCAGCAGCTTGGGGGGACAGGGGGCGGACGAGCAGTACTTC. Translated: CASSLGGQGADEQYF.

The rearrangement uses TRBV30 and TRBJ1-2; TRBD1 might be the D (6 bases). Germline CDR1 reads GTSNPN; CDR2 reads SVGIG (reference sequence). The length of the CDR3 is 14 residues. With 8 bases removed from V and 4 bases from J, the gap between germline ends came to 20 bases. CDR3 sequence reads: CAAQATGFIYGYTF. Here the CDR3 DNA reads TGTGCCGCCCAGGCGACAGGTTTTATCTATGGCTACACCTTC.